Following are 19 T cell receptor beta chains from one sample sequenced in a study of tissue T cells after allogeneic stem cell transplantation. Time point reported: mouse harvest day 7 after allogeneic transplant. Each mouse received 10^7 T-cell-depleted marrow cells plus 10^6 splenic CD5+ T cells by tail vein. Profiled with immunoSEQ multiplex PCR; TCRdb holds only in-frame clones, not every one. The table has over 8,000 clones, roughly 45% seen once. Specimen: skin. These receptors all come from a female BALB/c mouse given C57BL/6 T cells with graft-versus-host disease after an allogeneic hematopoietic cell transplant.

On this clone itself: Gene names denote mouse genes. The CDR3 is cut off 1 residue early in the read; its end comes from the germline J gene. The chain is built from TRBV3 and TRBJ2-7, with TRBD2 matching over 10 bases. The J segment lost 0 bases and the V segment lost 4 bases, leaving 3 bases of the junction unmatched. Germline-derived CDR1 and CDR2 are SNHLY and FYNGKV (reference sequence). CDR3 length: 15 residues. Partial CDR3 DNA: TGTGCCAGCAGCTCGGGACTGGGGAGCTCCTATGAACAGTAC. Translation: CASSSGLGSSYEQY. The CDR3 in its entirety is CASSSGLGSSYEQYF.

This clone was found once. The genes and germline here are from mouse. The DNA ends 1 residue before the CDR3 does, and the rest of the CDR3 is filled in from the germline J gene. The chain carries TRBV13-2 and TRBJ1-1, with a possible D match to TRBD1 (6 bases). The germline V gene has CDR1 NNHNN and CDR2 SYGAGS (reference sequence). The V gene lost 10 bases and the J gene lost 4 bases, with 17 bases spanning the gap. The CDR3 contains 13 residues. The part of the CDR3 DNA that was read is TGTGCCCCCCCGGGGGCGGGGTTCACAGAAGTCTTC. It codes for CAPPGAGFTEVF. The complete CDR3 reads CAPPGAGFTEVFF.

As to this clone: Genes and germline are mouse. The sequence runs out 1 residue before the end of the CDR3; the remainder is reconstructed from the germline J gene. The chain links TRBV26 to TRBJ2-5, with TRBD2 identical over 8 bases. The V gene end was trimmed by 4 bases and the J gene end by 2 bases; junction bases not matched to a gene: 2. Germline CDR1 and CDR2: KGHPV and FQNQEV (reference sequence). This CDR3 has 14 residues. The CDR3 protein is CASSQTGVQDTQYF. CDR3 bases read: TGTGCCAGCAGTCAGACTGGGGTCCAAGACACCCAGTAC.

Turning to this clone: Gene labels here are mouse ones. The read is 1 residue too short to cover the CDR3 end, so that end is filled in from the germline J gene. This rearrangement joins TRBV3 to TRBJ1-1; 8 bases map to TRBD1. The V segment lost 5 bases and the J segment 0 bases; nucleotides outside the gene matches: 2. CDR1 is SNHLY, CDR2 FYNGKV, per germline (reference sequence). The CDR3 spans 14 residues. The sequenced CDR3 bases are TGTGCCAGCAGCCAGACAGGGGCAAACACAGAAGTCTTC. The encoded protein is CASSQTGANTEVF. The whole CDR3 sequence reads CASSQTGANTEVFF. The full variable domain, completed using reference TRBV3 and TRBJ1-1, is GPKVLQIPSHQIIDMGQMVTLNCDPVSNHLYFYWYKQILGQQMEFLVNFYNGKVMEKSKLFKDQFSVERPDGSYFTLKIQPTALEDSAVYFCASSQTGANTEVFFGKGTRLTVV.

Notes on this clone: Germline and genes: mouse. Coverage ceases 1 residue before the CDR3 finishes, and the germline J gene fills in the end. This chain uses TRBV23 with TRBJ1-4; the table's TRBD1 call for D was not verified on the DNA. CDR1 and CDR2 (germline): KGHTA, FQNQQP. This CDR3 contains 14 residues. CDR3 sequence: CSSHPDRPNERLFF. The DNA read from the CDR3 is TGCTCCAGCCACCCCGACAGGCCCAACGAAAGATTATTT.

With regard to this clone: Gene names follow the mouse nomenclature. The DNA read from the CDR3 is TGTGCCAGCAGTCCGCCGGGACAGACATATGAACAGTAC. It encodes CASSPPGQTYEQY. The complete CDR3 sequence is CASSPPGQTYEQYF. The chain recombines TRBV26 with TRBJ2-7; 7 bases are a match to TRBD1. Read sequence stops 1 residue before the CDR3 end, and the germline J gene provides the missing end. CDR3 length: 14 residues. J was trimmed by 4 bases and V by 4 bases; bases with no gene match: 7. Germline loops: CDR1 KGHPV, CDR2 FQNQEV (reference sequence).

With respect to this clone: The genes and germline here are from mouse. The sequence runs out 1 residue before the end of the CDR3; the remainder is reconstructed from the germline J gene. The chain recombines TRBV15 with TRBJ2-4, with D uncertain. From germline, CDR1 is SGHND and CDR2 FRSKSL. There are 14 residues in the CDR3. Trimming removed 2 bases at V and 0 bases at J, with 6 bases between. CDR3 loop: CASSLSGSQNTLYF. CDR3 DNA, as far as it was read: TGTGCCAGCAGTTTATCGGGAAGTCAAAACACCTTGTAC.

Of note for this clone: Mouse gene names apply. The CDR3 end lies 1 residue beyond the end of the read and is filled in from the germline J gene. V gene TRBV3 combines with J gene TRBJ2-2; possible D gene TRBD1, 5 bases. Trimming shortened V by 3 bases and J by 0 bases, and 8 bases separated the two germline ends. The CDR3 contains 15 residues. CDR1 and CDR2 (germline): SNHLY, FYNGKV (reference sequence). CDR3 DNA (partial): TGTGCCAGCAGCTTTCACAGGACAAACACCGGGCAGCTCTAC. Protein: CASSFHRTNTGQLY. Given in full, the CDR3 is CASSFHRTNTGQLYF.

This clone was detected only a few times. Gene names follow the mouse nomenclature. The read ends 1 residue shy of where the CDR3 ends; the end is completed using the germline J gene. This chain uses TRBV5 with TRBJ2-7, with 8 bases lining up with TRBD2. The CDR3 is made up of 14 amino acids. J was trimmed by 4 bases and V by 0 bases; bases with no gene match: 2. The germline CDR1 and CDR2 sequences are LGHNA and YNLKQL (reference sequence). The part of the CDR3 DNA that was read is TGTGCCAGCAGCCAAGAGATGGGGGGGTATGAACAGTAC. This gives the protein CASSQEMGGYEQY. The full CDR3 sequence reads CASSQEMGGYEQYF.

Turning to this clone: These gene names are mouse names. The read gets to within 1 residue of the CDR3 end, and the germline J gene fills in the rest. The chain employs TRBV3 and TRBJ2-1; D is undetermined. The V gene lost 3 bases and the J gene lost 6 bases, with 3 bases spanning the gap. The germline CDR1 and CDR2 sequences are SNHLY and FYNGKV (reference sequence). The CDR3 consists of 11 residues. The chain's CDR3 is CASSFFAEQFF. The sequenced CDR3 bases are TGTGCCAGCAGCTTCTTTGCTGAGCAGTTC.

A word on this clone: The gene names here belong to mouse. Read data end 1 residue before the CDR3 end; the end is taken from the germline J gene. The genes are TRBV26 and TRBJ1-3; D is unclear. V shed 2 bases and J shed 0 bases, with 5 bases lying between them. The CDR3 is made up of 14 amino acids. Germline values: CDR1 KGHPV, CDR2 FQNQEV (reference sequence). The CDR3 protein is CASSLANSGNTLYF. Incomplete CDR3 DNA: TGTGCCAGCAGTCTGGCAAATTCTGGAAATACGCTCTAT.

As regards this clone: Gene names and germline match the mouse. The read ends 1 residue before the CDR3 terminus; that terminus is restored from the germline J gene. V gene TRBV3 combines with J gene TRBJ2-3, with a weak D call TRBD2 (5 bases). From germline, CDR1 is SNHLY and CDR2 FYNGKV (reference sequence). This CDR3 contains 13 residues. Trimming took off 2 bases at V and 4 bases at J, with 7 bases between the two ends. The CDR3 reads CASSLPGSETLYF. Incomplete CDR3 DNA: TGTGCCAGCAGCTTACCTGGGTCAGAAACGCTGTAT. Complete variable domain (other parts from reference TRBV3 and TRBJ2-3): GPKVLQIPSHQIIDMGQMVTLNCDPVSNHLYFYWYKQILGQQMEFLVNFYNGKVMEKSKLFKDQFSVERPDGSYFTLKIQPTALEDSAVYFCASSLPGSETLYFGSGTRLTVL.

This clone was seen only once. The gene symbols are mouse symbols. CDR3 bases read: TGTGCCAGCAGTCCCGGGGGAACAAACACAGAAGTCTTC. Amino acids: CASSPGGTNTEVF. In full, the CDR3 is CASSPGGTNTEVFF. The V call is TRBV26, the J call TRBJ1-1, with TRBD1 as a possible D gene (5 bases). The observed sequence ends 1 residue before the CDR3 terminus, with the missing tail filled in from the germline J gene. The CDR3 contains 14 residues. Trimming stripped 4 bases from V and 0 bases from J, with 9 bases between. Per germline, CDR1 KGHPV and CDR2 FQNQEV (reference sequence).

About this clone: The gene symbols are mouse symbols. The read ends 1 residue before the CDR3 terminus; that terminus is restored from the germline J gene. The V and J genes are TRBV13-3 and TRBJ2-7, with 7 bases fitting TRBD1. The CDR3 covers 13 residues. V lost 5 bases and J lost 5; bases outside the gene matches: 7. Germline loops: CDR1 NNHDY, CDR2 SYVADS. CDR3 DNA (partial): TGTGCCAGCAGGTACAGGGGCGAGCATGAACAGTAC. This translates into CASRYRGEHEQY. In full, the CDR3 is CASRYRGEHEQYF.

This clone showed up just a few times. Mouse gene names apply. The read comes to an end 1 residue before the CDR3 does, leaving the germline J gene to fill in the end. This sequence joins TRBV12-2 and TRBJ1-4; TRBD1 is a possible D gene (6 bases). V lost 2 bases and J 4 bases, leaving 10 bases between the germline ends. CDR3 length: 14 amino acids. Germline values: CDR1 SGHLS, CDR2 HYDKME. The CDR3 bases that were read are TGTGCCAGCTCTCCCGGGACAATCAACGAAAGATTATTT. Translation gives CASSPGTINERLF. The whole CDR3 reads CASSPGTINERLFF.

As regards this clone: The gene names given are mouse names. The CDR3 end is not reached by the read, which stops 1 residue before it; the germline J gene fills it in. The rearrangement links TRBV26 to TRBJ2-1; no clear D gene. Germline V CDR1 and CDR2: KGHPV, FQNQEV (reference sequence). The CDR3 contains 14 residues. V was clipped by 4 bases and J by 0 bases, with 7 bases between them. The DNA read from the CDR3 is TGTGCCAGCAGTCCCACAAATAACTATGCTGAGCAGTTC. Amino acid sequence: CASSPTNNYAEQF. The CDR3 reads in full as CASSPTNNYAEQFF. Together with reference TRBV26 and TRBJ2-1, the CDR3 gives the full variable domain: NSKVIQTPRYLVKGQGQKAKMRCIPEKGHPVVFWYQQNKNNEFKFLINFQNQEVLQQIDMTEKRFSAECPSNSPCSLEIQSSEAGDSALYLCASSPTNNYAEQFFGPGTRLTVL.

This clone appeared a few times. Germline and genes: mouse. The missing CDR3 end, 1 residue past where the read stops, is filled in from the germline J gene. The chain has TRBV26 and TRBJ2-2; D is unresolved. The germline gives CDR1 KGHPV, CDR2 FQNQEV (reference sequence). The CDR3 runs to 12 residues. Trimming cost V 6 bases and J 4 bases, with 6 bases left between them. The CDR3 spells CASSRSTGQLYF. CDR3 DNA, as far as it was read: TGTGCCAGCAGCCGGTCCACCGGGCAGCTCTAC.

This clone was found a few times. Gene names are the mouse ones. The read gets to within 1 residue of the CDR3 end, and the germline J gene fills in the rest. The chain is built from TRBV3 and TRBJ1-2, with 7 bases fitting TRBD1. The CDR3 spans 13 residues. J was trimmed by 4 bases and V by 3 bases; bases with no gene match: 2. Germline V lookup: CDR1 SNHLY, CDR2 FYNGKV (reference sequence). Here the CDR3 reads CASSLAGGSDYTF. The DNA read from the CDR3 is TGTGCCAGCAGCTTGGCAGGGGGCTCCGACTACACC.

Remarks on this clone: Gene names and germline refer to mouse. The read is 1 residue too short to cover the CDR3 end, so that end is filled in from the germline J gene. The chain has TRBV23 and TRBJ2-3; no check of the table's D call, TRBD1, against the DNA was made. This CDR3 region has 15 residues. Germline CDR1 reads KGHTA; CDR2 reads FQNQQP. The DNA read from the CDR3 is TGCTCCAGCAGTCAATCGAGGGGGCCTGCAGAAACGCTGTAT. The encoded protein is CSSSQSRGPAETLY. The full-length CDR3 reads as CSSSQSRGPAETLYF.